This T cell receptor (beta chain) is from a study of T cells in Graves' hyperthyroidism and ophthalmopathy. General observations from the study: Most clonotypes expanded in the thyroid (above 0.001) were also present in blood.

Trimming removed 5 bases from V and 6 bases from J; junction bases left unmatched: 12. The CDR3 length is 16 residues. Graves' hyperthyroidism was deemed stable given no ophthalmopathy progression within 18 months. Each diagnosis drew on symptoms, thyroxine, TRAb, thyroid ultrasound and orbital computed tomography findings. Amplification of TCR beta CDR3 regions used RNA as the template. The HTBI primer set drove a first-round RT-PCR of the TCR CDR3. MiXCR, applied by TCRdb to the multiplex PCR reads, yields one record per CDR3 protein. The table has 600,000 to 900,000 distinct CDR3 sequences, 15% to 20% seen once. This clonotype was counted ten times or more. Antigen: not known.

The sample taken for sequencing was blood. The chain links TRBV12-3 or TRBV12-4 to TRBJ1-5; 8 nucleotides agree with TRBD1. The TCR comes from a man in his late teens or twenties with Graves' hyperthyroidism. The CDR3 sequence: CASSPRRAGGVQPQHF. The CDR3 region has the DNA TGTGCCAGCAGTCCCAGACGGGCAGGGGGCGTTCAGCCCCAGCATTTT.